The 19 T cell receptor beta chains below all came from one sample that was sequenced in a study of blood T cells in healthy people across ages. The second PCR ran roughly 6 to 12 cycles with a sample-barcoded 5' primer and J-beta primers. TCRdb re-analysed the 5' RACE reads in MiXCR, keeping a single row per CDR3 protein. The table lists about 1.4 million distinct CDR3 sequences, approximately 59% of them singletons. Source material: blood. The receptors stem from a man younger than 35 in good health.

The chain combines TRBV7-2 with TRBJ2-5; no clear D gene. Trimming stripped 1 base from V and 13 bases from J, with 13 bases between. Germline CDR1 is SGHTA and CDR2 is FQGNSA. The length of the CDR3 is 12 residues. As DNA, the CDR3 is TGTGCCAGCAGCTTAGAAGGAGCAAACCCGTACTTC. This codes for CASSLEGANPYF.

In its sample, this clonotype was seen a few times. V usage is TRBV29-1 and J usage is TRBJ2-5; TRBD2 is a possible D gene (5 bases). The CDR3 spans 14 residues. Germline loops: CDR1 SQVTM, CDR2 ANQGSEA. Trimming pared 1 base from V and 1 base from J, leaving 10 bases between. CDR3 in amino acids: CSVEGGISQETQYF. CDR3 DNA: TGCAGCGTTGAAGGAGGGATCTCCCAAGAGACCCAGTACTTC.

This rearrangement joins TRBV5-1 to TRBJ2-3; no definite D call. CDR1 SGHRS and CDR2 YFSETQ come from the germline V gene. This CDR3 is 12 amino acids long. Trimming took 0 bases from V and 7 from J, leaving 6 bases between them. CDR3 bases: TGCGCCAGCAGCTTGGTAGAGAATACGCAGTATTTT. This sequence encodes CASSLVENTQYF.

This clonotype came up a few times. The chain recombines TRBV12-3 or TRBV12-4 with TRBJ2-3; weak D call: TRBD2 (5 bases). The CDR3 has 13 amino acids. Trimming left V 9 bases short and J 1 base short, with 11 bases between. The CDR3, as DNA: TGTGCCAGTTTAGCGTCGGGCACAGATACGCAGTATTTT. This gives the protein CASLASGTDTQYF.

This clonotype was recorded once. The chain employs TRBV30 and TRBJ2-5; D uncertain. The CDR3 spans 15 residues. The ends were cut back, 2 bases at V and 5 bases at J, with 18 bases in the middle. Per the germline V gene, CDR1 is GTSNPN and CDR2 is SVGIG (reference sequence). The CDR3 here is CAWSSTLGPLETQYF. In DNA form, the CDR3 reads TGTGCCTGGAGTTCGACCCTAGGTCCGCTTGAGACCCAGTACTTC.

The chain employs TRBV4-1 and TRBJ2-1; D is unresolved. The DNA end is more similar to TRBJ2-7, so the J call may be wrong. The CDR3 covers 15 residues. In germline, CDR1 is MGHRA, CDR2 YSYEKL. The CDR3, as DNA: TGCGCCAGCAGCCACGTATCAAGCTCCTACAATGAGCAGTACTTC. The encoded protein is CASSHVSSSYNEQYF.

In this sample, this clonotype turned up a few times. The chain links TRBV20-1 to TRBJ2-1; D may be TRBD2 (6 bases). Germline assignment: CDR1 DFQATT and CDR2 SNEGSKA (reference sequence). CDR3 length equals 15 residues. The V end was cut by 0 bases, the J end by 5 bases, with 14 bases between. The CDR3 loop reads CSARDWRGSDNEQFF. CDR3 nucleotide sequence: TGCAGTGCTAGAGATTGGAGGGGAAGCGACAATGAGCAGTTCTTC.

This clonotype has just a few counts. The chain uses TRBV12-3 or TRBV12-4 and TRBJ2-7; D uncertain. V was trimmed by 0 bases and J by 3 bases, leaving 9 bases between them. The CDR3 runs to 14 residues. The CDR3 here is CASSLAGPVYEQYF. In DNA form, the CDR3 reads TGTGCCAGCAGTTTAGCAGGCCCCGTCTACGAGCAGTACTTC.

This chain links TRBV4-2 with TRBJ2-7; 7 bases line up with TRBD1. CDR1 and CDR2 from the germline V gene are LGHNA and YNFKEQ. V lost 5 bases to trimming and J lost 0 bases; unmatched junction nucleotides: 10. The CDR3 is made up of 16 amino acids. CDR3 nucleotide sequence: TGTGCCAGCAGCTTGAGGGGGCGGCGAAGCTCCTACGAGCAGTACTTC. It specifies CASSLRGRRSSYEQYF.

This chain links TRBV5-1 with TRBJ2-1; no firm D call. Germline V lookup: CDR1 SGHRS, CDR2 YFSETQ. The CDR3 consists of 12 residues. V lost 5 bases to trimming and J lost 7 bases, with 10 bases between them. Here the CDR3 reads CASREGRNEQFF. DNA for the CDR3: TGCGCCAGCAGAGAAGGGCGGAATGAGCAGTTCTTC.

The V and J genes are TRBV28 and TRBJ1-5, with TRBD1 matching over 9 bases. Trimming cost V 4 bases and J 4 bases; bases outside gene matches: 5. This CDR3 contains 15 residues. Germline values: CDR1 MDHEN, CDR2 SYDVKM. CDR3 sequence reads: CASSSGTGWNQPQHF. The CDR3 nucleotides read TGTGCCAGCAGTTCCGGGACAGGGTGGAATCAGCCCCAGCATTTT.

This chain links TRBV20-1 with TRBJ1-4; 9 positions match TRBD1. The CDR3 runs 13 residues. Germline loops: CDR1 DFQATT, CDR2 SNEGSKA (reference sequence). J lost 10 bases, V lost 6 bases, and 9 bases had no gene match. CDR3 region: CSASPGQGGKLFF. CDR3 nucleotides: TGCAGTGCCAGCCCGGGACAGGGTGGAAAACTGTTTTTT.

The chain recombines TRBV29-1 with TRBJ2-7; TRBD2 matches at 7 bases. The V segment lost 4 bases and the J segment 0 bases; nucleotides outside the gene matches: 6. There are 14 residues in the CDR3. From germline, CDR1 is SQVTM and CDR2 ANQGSEA. CDR3 protein: CSVGLAGVSYEQYF. The CDR3, as DNA: TGCAGCGTTGGGTTAGCGGGCGTCTCCTACGAGCAGTACTTC.

This rearrangement joins TRBV7-2 to TRBJ2-7; 13 positions agree with TRBD2. V shed 4 bases, J shed 2 bases, and the junction held 8 bases outside the gene matches. CDR1 and CDR2 (germline): SGHTA, FQGNSA. There are 17 residues in the CDR3. CDR3 amino acids: CASSYSTGTSGAYEQYF. The CDR3 DNA reads as TGTGCCAGCAGCTATTCCACTGGGACTAGCGGGGCCTACGAGCAGTACTTC.

This sequence joins TRBV7-8 and TRBJ1-2; no definite D call. The CDR3 loop spans 14 amino acids. Looked up from germline, CDR1 is SGHVS and CDR2 is FQNEAQ. Trimming removed 4 bases from V and 3 bases from J, with 12 bases in between. The CDR3: CASSSRTGYYGYTF. CDR3 nucleotides: TGTGCCAGCAGCTCCCGGACGGGATACTATGGCTACACCTTC. Based on the CDR3 plus reference TRBV7-8 and TRBJ1-2, the full variable domain is GAGVSQSPRYKVAKRGQDVALRCDPISGHVSLFWYQQALGQGPEFLTYFQNEAQLDKSGLPSDRFFAERPEGSVSTLKIQRTQQEDSAVYLCASSSRTGYYGYTFGSGTRLTVV.

The rearrangement uses TRBV6-1 and TRBJ2-1; 12 bases fit TRBD2. The junction had 9 bases not matched to a gene; V was cut back by 5 bases and J by 4 bases. CDR1 and CDR2 (germline): MNHNS, SASEGT. The CDR3 extends over 17 amino acids. CDR3 residues: CASSPGLAGPGYNEQFF. CDR3 DNA sequence: TGTGCCAGCAGTCCCGGACTAGCGGGGCCCGGGTACAATGAGCAGTTCTTC.

This clonotype has only a few counts. V is TRBV6-5 and J is TRBJ2-7, with D tentatively TRBD1 or TRBD2 (5 bases each). Trimming left V 0 bases short and J 3 bases short, with 15 bases between. The CDR3 covers 16 residues. Germline CDR1 reads MNHEY; CDR2 reads SVGAGI. Here the CDR3 DNA reads TGTGCCAGCAGTTACTCGAGGGACGGAGAGATCTACGAGCAGTACTTC. The encoded protein is CASSYSRDGEIYEQYF.

The rearrangement joins TRBV7-9 to TRBJ2-1, with TRBD2 matching over 14 bases. Germline assignment: CDR1 SEHNR and CDR2 FQNEAQ (reference sequence). This CDR3 contains 17 residues. The ends lost 5 bases at V and 8 bases at J; junction bases unmatched: 11. For the CDR3, the DNA is TGTGCCAGCAGCCTTCACCCCGGGACTAGCGGGGGCGATGAGCAGTTCTTC. It specifies CASSLHPGTSGGDEQFF.

This chain connects TRBV18 to TRBJ2-4, with a weak D call TRBD1 (5 bases). Trimming cost V 0 bases and J 0 bases, with 12 bases left between them. The CDR3 length is 17 residues. Germline V gene sequence: CDR1 KGHSH, CDR2 LQKENI. The CDR3 region has the DNA TGTGCCAGCTCACCACCCAGGGAAGGACCAGCCAAAAACATTCAGTACTTC. The encoded protein is CASSPPREGPAKNIQYF.